The clone carrying this TCR beta chain was detected a few times. The antigen is not known. Sequencing of TCR beta CDR3 used immunoSEQ survey depth. The repertoire was sequenced with immunoSEQ multiplex PCR; TCRdb's copy has only in-frame clones and lacks some. The sample yields 4,500 or so clones, about 64% seen once. These data belong to a study of CD8 T cell repertoires and HIV-1 epitope variants. The wider study: Controls included no peptide, Ebola AY9 epitope, and a CMV, EBV, flu pool. The baseline condition was 1M T cells left uncultured. Findings of the study overall: Some 10 antigen-specific TCR beta clonotypes were found; more than five seemed cross-reactive to variants.

V lost 8 bases, J lost 4 bases, and 18 bases lay in between. Germline V gene sequence: CDR1 SEHNR, CDR2 FQNEAQ (reference sequence). This CDR3 is 15 amino acids long. The chain carries TRBV7-9 and TRBJ2-1; maybe TRBD2 (6 bases). Sequencing was done on a sample of cultured CD8+ T cells derived from PBMCs. The sequence was collected from a male donor with HIV. The CDR3 protein is CASLPTGLQYNEQFF. The CDR3 nucleotides read TGTGCCAGCTTGCCAACGGGACTCCAATACAATGAGCAGTTCTTC.